This T cell receptor (beta chain) derives from a study of blood T cell repertoires in COVID-19. Study-level background: From T cells, B-cell-depleted T cells, or PBMCs came the material, which was cDNA or gDNA.

Clones were read by immunoSEQ multiplex PCR, and TCRdb kept only the in-frame ones, dropping some. The data show under 200,000 clones, around 90% seen once. Sequenced sample: peripheral blood. The clonotype was recovered from a man aged 18 to 29 with COVID-19, enrolled during active disease.

The CDR3 bases are TGCGCCAGCAGGGCTCCCGGACTAGCCGCCTCCTACGAGCAGTACTTC. Amino acid sequence: CASRAPGLAASYEQYF. V and J are TRBV10-1 and TRBJ2-7; 8 bases map to TRBD2. The ends lost 6 bases at V and 0 bases at J; junction bases unmatched: 10. There are 16 residues in the CDR3. Germline loops: CDR1 WNHNN, CDR2 SYGVQD (reference sequence).